This T cell receptor beta chain is drawn from a study of cytomegalovirus exposure and HLA in healthy donors. Study-wide points: Earlier analysis looked at TCR beta V segments, and most were productive about 90% or about 30% of the time. A link between a missense DCLRE1C variant and TCR beta V- and J-gene trimming emerged from a later analysis. High specificity and sensitivity for cytomegalovirus status were reported for the classifier. Owing to their indistinguishability, certain V segments, notably TRBV6-2 and TRBV6-3, were excluded.

V lost 2 bases, J lost 2 bases, and 13 bases lay in between. CDR1 is SNHLY, CDR2 FYNNEI, per germline. The length of the CDR3 is 15 residues. The PCR contained 60 Vbeta and 13 Jbeta primers. Method: immunoSEQ multiplex PCR; TCRdb's copy keeps in-frame clones and lacks some. In the table there are about 160,000 clones, around 69% of which are singletons. Points on this clone: Its matching antigen is unknown.

The sample consisted of PBMCs. V usage is TRBV2 and J usage is TRBJ2-7; tentative D call: TRBD2 (6 bases). The clonotype comes from a woman in her 30s in good health and CMV-seronegative. The CDR3 here is CASSENYGGAYEQYF. In nucleotides, the CDR3 is TGTGCCAGCAGTGAAAACTACGGGGGTGCCTACGAGCAGTACTTC.